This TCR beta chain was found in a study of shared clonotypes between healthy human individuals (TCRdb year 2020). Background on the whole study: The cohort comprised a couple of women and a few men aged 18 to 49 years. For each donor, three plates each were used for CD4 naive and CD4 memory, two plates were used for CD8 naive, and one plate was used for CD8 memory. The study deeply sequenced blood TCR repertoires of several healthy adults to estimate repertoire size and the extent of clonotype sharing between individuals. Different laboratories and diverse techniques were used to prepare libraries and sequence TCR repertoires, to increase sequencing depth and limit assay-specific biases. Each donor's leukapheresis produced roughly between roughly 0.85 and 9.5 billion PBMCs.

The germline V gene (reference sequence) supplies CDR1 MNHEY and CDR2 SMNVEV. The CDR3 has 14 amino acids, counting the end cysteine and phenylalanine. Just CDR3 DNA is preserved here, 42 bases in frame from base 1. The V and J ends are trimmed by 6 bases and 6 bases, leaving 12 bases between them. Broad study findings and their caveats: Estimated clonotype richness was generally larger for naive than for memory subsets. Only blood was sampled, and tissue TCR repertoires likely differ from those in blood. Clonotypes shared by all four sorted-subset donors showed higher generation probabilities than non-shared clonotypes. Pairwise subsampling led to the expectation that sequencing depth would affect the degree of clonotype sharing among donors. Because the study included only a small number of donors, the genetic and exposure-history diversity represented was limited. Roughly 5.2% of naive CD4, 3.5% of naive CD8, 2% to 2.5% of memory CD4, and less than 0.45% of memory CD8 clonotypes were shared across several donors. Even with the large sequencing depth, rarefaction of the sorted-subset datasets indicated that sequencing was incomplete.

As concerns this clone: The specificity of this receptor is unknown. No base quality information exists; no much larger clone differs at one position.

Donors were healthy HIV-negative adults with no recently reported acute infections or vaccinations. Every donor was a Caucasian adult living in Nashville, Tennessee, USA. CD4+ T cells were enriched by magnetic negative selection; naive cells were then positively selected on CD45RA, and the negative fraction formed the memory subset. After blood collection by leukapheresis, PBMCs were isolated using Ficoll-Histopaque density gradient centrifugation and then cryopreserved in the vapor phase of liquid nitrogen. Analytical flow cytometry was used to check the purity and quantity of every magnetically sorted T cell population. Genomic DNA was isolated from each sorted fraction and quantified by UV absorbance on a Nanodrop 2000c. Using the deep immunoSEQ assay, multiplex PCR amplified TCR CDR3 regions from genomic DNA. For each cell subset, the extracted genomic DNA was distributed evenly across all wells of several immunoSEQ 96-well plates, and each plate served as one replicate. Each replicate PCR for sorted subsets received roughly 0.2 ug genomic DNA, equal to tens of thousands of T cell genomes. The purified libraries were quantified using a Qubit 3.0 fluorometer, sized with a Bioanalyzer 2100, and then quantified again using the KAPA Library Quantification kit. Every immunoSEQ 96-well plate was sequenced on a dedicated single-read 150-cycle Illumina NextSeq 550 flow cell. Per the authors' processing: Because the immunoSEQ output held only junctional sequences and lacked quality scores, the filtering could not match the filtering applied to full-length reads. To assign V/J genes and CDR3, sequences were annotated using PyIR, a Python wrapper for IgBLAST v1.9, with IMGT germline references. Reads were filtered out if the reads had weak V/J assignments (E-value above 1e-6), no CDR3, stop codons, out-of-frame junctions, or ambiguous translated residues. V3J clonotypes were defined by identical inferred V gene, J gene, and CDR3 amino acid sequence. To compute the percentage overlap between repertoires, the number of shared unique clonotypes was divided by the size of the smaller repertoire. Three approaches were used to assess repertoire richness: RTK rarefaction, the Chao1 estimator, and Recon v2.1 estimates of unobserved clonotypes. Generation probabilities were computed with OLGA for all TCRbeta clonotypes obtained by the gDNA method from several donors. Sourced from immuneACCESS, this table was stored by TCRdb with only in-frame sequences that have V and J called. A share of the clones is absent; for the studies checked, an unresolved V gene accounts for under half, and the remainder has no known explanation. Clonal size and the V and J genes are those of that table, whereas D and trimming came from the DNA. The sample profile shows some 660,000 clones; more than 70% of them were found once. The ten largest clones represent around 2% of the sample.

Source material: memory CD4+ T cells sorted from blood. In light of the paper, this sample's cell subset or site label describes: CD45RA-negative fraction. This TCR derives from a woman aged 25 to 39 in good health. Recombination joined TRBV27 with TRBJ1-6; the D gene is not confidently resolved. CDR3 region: CASSKHGSNSPLHF. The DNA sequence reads TGTGCCAGCAGCAAACATGGGAGTAATTCACCCCTCCACTTT.